This TCR beta chain was recorded in a study of CD8+ T cells in alopecia areata. Study context: Tofacitinib was taken orally by treated patients, and the dose was 5 to 10 mg twice daily. Findings of the study overall: Normal skin's resident alphabeta T cells are sequenced alongside lesional scalp T cells.

RNA was extracted and reverse transcribed into cDNA as the sequencing template. The protocol was immunoSEQ multiplex PCR, while the TCRdb copy is restricted to in-frame clones and leaves out a portion. The sample has around 200,000 clones; roughly 50% are singletons. The CDR3 consists of 15 residues. Trimming at V came to 4 bases and at J to 5 bases, leaving 5 bases not matched to a gene. The germline CDR1 and CDR2 sequences are SGHVS and FNYEAQ. As regards this clone: The antigen is not known.

Treatment given: oral pan-JAK inhibitor, 5-10 mg twice daily. The authors sorted CD4+ and CD8+ T cells from PBMCs. The sequence came from a human donor with alopecia areata. The sample was CD8+ T cells sorted from blood, taken at week 24, from a patient treated with tofacitinib. V is TRBV7-6 and J is TRBJ2-2; TRBD1 matches 9 bases. The CDR3 region is CASSWGQGGTGELFF. CDR3 DNA: TGTGCCAGCAGCTGGGGACAGGGAGGGACCGGGGAGCTGTTTTTT.